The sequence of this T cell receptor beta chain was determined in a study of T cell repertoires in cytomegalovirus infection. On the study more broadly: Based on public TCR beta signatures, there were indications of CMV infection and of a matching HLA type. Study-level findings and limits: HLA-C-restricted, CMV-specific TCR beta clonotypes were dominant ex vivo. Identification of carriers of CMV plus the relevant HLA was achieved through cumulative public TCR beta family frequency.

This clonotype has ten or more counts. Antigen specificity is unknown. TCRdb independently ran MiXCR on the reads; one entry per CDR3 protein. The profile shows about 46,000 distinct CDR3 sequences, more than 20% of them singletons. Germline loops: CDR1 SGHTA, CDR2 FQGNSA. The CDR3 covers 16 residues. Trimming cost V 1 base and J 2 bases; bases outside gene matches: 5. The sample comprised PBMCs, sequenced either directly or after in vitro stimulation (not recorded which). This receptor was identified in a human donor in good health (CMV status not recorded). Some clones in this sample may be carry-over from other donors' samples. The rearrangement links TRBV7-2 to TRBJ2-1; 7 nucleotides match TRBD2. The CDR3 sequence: CASSLGGLGTYNEQFF. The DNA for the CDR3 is TGTGCCAGCAGCTTAGGAGGACTAGGAACCTACAATGAGCAGTTCTTC.